This TCR beta chain was retrieved from a study of regulatory T cells in long-lasting Graves disease. Whole-study results and caveats: Public clonotype sharing was higher in persistent than newly diagnosed patients.

Both iRepertoire HTBI primers and Arm-PCR of CDR3 regions were used to build the TCR beta libraries. TCRdb processed the multiplex PCR reads anew with MiXCR; each CDR3 protein has one entry. The sample consists of some 500,000 distinct CDR3 sequences, approximately 12% of them appearing once. This clonotype has a handful of counts. Its matching antigen is unknown. The time point is: newly diagnosed GD, antithyroid drugs for less than 3 months. Researchers made the TCR library from RNA that was extracted from PBMCs. Germline-derived CDR1 and CDR2 are SGHAT and FQNNGV. CDR3 length: 12 residues. V lost 5 bases and J lost 12; bases outside the gene matches: 7. The sample also formed part of further work on T cells in Graves' hyperthyroidism and ophthalmopathy. In that study: Diagnosis rested on symptoms, serum thyroxine and TRAb, thyroid ultrasound, and orbital computed tomography. First-round RT-PCR with HTBI primers amplified the TCR CDR3 region. Ophthalmopathy was distinguished from stable hyperthyroidism by 13 V-J signatures.

The rearrangement joins TRBV11-2 to TRBJ1-1, with TRBD1 identical over 9 bases. The clonotype comes from a man aged 30-40 years with Graves disease. The sample was peripheral blood mononuclear cells (PBMCs), taken at new diagnosis, from a patient treated with antithyroid drugs. The CDR3 sequence is CASSPGQGISFF. CDR3 in DNA: TGTGCCAGCAGCCCCGGACAGGGGATATCTTTCTTT.